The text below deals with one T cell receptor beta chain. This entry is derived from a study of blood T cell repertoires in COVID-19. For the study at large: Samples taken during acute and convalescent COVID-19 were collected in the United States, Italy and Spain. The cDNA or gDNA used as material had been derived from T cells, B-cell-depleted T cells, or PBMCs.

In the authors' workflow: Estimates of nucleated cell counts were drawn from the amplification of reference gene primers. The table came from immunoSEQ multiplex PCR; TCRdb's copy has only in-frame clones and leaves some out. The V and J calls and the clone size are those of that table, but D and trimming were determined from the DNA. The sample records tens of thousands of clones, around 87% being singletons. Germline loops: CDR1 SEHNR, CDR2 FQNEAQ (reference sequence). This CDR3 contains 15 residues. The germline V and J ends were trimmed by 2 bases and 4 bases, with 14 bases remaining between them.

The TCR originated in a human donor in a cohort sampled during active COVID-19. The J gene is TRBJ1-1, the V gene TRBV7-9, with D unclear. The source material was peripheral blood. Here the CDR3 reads CASSLPSPLSTEAFF. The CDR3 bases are TGTGCCAGCAGCTTACCTAGCCCCTTATCCACTGAAGCTTTCTTT.